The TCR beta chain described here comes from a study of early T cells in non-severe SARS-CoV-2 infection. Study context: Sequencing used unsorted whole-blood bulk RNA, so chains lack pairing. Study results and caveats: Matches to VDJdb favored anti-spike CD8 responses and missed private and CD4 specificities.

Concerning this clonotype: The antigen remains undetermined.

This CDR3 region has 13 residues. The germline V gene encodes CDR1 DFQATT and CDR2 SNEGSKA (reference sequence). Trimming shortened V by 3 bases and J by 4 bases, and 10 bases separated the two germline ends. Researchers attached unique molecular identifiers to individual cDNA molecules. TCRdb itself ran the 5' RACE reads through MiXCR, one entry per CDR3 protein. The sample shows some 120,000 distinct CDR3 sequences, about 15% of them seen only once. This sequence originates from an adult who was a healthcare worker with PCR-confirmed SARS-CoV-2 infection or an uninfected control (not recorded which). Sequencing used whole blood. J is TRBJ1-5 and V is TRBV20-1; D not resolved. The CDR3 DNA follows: TGCAGTGCTAGTGAGGTCCTGAATCAGCCCCAGCATTTT. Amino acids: CSASEVLNQPQHF.